This T cell receptor (beta chain) comes out of a study of CD8 T cells in Susac syndrome. It was with random hexamers that about 0.45 to 1 ug RNA was reverse transcribed. MiXCR, run by TCRdb on the immunoSEQ multiplex PCR reads, gives a single entry per CDR3 protein. The sample lists about 240,000 distinct CDR3 sequences; approximately 95% were seen once. The CDR3 runs 12 residues. The germline CDR1 and CDR2 sequences are DFQATT and SNEGSKA (reference sequence). In the case of this clonotype: The junction and the germline gene differ at one end; a read error may be behind it.

The sample was CD4+ T cells from PBMCs. This TCR was recovered from a human donor with Susac syndrome. The chain has TRBV20-1 and TRBJ2-2; D uncertain. The CDR3 DNA reads TGCAGTGCTTGGAAGAACCCCGGGGAGCTGTTTTTT. Its protein product is CSAWKNPGELFF.